This paragraph covers one T cell receptor (beta chain) sequence. This entry comes from a study of T cell responses to AZD1222 COVID-19 vaccine. The assay was immunoSEQ multiplex PCR, and TCRdb's table has in-frame clones only and misses some. The data contain tens of thousands of clones, roughly 89% of them singletons. J was trimmed by 1 base and V by 3 bases; bases with no gene match: 5. This CDR3 spans 17 amino acids. Germline-derived CDR1 and CDR2 are MGHRA and YSYEKL. V usage is TRBV4-1 and J usage is TRBJ2-6, with 8 bases that match TRBD2. The material sequenced was peripheral blood, taken 28 days after the second AZD1222 dose. The origin of this receptor is an adult who received the AZD1222 COVID-19 vaccine. The CDR3 DNA sequence: TGCGCCAGCAGCCAGTCCGGGGGGGTTTCTGGGGCCAACGTCCTGACTTTC. Protein: CASSQSGGVSGANVLTF.